Listed here are 8 T cell receptor beta chains from one sample, sequenced in a study of blood T cell repertoires in COVID-19. Clones were sequenced by immunoSEQ multiplex PCR, and TCRdb holds only the in-frame ones, with some missing. The repertoire consists of some 290,000 clones, with roughly 90% occurring once and the leading ten covering roughly 10%. Sequenced sample: peripheral blood. The receptor source for this set is a woman in her twenties or thirties with COVID-19, enrolled during active disease.

Worth noting for this clone: The DNA is omitted, as the CDR3 cannot be located on it reliably, and the CDR3 follows TCRdb's listing. The V call is TRBV1, the J call TRBJ2-7; the DNA was not used to check the table's D call, TRBD2. TRBV1 represents a pseudogene. The CDR3 numbers 17 amino acids, ends counted. The CDR3 here is CTSSQAVASGSSYEQYF.

This chain uses TRBV28 with TRBJ2-3; 9 bases fit TRBD2. CDR1 and CDR2 from the germline V gene are MDHEN and SYDVKM. J was trimmed by 3 bases and V by 6 bases; bases with no gene match: 4. This CDR3 comprises 14 residues. The CDR3 loop reads CASRVAGETDTQYF. The CDR3 nucleotides are TGTGCCAGCAGAGTAGCGGGAGAAACAGATACGCAGTATTTT.

This rearrangement joins TRBV28 to TRBJ2-7, with 11 bases fitting TRBD2. Germline-derived CDR1 and CDR2 are MDHEN and SYDVKM. Losses at the gene ends were 8 bases for V and 3 bases for J; bases not matched to a gene: 3. The CDR3 is 13 residues long. The CDR3 is CASGTSGNYEQYF. The DNA for the CDR3 is TGTGCCAGCGGGACTAGCGGAAACTACGAGCAGTACTTC.

The rearrangement joins TRBV27 to TRBJ1-1; D ambiguous. CDR3 length equals 14 residues. Germline V gene lookup returns CDR1 MNHEY and CDR2 SMNVEV (reference sequence). Trimming left V 5 bases short and J 1 base short, with 11 bases between. The CDR3 DNA sequence: TGTGCCAGCAGTACCACAGCAGGGAACACTGAAGCTTTCTTT. Its protein is CASSTTAGNTEAFF.

V usage is TRBV7-9 and J usage is TRBJ2-5; 10 bases fit TRBD2. J was trimmed by 5 bases and V by 3 bases; bases with no gene match: 6. The CDR3 runs 15 residues. Per the germline V gene, CDR1 is SEHNR and CDR2 is FQNEAQ (reference sequence). The CDR3 bases are TGTGCCAGCAGCTTGGTGCTAGCGGGAGTGGAGACCCAGTACTTC. Amino acid sequence: CASSLVLAGVETQYF.

This chain connects TRBV10-2 to TRBJ1-4; TRBD1 agrees at 7 bases. The CDR3 is 14 residues long. The V and J ends lost 4 bases and 5 bases, in that order; junction bases with no gene match: 4. The germline CDR1 and CDR2 sequences are WSHSY and SAAADI. The CDR3 protein is CASSAVQGNEKLFF. CDR3 nucleotides: TGCGCCAGCAGTGCGGTACAGGGGAATGAAAAACTGTTTTTT.

This chain joins TRBV7-2 and TRBJ1-1; a possible D gene is TRBD1 (6 bases). V was cut by 6 bases and J by 4 bases, with 15 bases left in between. This CDR3 has 14 residues. CDR1 SGHTA and CDR2 FQGNSA come from the germline V gene. CDR3 in DNA: TGTGCCAGCAGGGAACAGGGTGGGGGCACTGAAGCTTTCTTT. Its translation is CASREQGGGTEAFF.

This chain joins TRBV14 and TRBJ1-1, with TRBD1 identical over 8 bases. Germline-derived CDR1 and CDR2 are SGHDN and FVKESK. V was clipped by 3 bases and J by 3 bases; unmatched bases: 3. The CDR3 loop spans 14 amino acids. The CDR3 reads CASSQTGADTEAFF. For the CDR3, the DNA is TGTGCCAGCAGCCAGACAGGGGCGGACACTGAAGCTTTCTTT.